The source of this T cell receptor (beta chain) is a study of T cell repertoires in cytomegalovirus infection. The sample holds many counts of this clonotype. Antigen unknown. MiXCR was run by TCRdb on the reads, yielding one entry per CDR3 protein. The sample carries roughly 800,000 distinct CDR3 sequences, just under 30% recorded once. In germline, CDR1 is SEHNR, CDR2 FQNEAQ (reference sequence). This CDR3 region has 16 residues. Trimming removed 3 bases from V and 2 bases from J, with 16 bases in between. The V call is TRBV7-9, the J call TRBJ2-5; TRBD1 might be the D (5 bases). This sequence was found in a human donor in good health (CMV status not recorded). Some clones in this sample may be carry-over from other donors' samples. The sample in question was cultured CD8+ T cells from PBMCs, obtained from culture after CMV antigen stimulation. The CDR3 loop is CASSFREAGPQETQYF. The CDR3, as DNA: TGTGCCAGCAGCTTCCGAGAGGCAGGGCCGCAAGAGACCCAGTACTTC.